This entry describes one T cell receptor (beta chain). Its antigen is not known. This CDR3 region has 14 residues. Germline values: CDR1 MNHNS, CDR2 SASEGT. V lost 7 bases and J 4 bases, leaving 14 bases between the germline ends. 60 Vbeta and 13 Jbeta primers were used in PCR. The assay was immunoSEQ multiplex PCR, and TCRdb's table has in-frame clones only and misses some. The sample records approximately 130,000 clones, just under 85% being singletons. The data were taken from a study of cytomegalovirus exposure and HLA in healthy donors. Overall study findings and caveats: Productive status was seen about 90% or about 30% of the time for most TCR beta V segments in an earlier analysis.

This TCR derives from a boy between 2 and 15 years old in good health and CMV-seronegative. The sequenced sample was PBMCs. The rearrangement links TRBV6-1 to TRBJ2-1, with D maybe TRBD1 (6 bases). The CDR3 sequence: CASILGAIYNEQFF. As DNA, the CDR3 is TGTGCCAGCATCCTGGGGGCGATTTACAATGAGCAGTTCTTC.